One T cell receptor beta chain is described in this entry. Per germline, CDR1 SGHRS and CDR2 YFSETQ. The CDR3 is 12 residues long. The ends were cut back, 1 base at V and 5 bases at J, with 7 bases in the middle. This sample was taken from a study of blood T cell repertoires in COVID-19. Overall study: Sites in the United States, Italy and Spain provided acute and convalescent COVID-19 samples. The analysed material was cDNA or gDNA that came from T cells, B-cell-depleted T cells, or PBMCs.

TCRdb keeps only in-frame clones here, not all; method: immunoSEQ multiplex PCR. Among roughly 62,000 clones, almost 85% were seen once, and the ten largest hold roughly 3.2%. The clonotype was recovered from a man in his fifties or sixties with acute or convalescent COVID-19. Sequences were obtained from peripheral blood. The J gene is TRBJ2-7, the V gene TRBV5-1; no clear D. DNA of the CDR3: TGCGCCAGCAGCTTGAACCAGAACGAGCAGTACTTC. It specifies CASSLNQNEQYF.